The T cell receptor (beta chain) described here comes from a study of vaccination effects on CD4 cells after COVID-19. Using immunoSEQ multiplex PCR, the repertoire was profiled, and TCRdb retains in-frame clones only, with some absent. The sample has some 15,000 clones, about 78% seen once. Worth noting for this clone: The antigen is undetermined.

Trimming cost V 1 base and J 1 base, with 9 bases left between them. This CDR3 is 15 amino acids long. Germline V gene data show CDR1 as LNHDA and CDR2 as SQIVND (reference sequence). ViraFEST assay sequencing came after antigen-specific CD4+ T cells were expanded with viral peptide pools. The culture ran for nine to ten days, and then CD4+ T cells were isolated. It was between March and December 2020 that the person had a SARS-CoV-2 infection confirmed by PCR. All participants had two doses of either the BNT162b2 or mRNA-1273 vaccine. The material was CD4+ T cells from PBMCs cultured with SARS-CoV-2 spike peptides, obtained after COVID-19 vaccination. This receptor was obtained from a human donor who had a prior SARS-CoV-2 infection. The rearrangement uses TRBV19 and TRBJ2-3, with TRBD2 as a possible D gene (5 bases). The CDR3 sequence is CASSIGVEGTDTQYF. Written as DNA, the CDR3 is TGTGCCAGTAGTATAGGGGTGGAGGGCACAGATACGCAGTATTTT.